A selection of T cell receptor beta chains follows, all from one sample in a study of blood T cells in healthy people across ages. One entry per CDR3 protein, called by TCRdb with MiXCR from the 5' RACE reads. The top ten hold 35% to 40% of the sample, which has around 690,000 distinct CDR3 sequences, roughly three fifths seen once. Sequencing was performed on blood. Receptor source: a man aged 55-75 years in good health. CDR3s include the opening cysteine and the closing phenylalanine or tryptophan. A D gene is named only where the DNA matches it firmly. Clone size, where shown, is once, few, many, or a class for clones that have expanded.

abundance,j_gene,v_gene,d_gene,CDR3nt,CDR3aa
-,TRBJ2-1,TRBV12-3/TRBV12-4,-,TGTGCCAGCAGTTCCTCCAATGAGCAGTTCTTC,CASSSSNEQFF
-,TRBJ2-2,TRBV11-2,-,TGTGCCAGCAGCTTAATGGAGGATGGCACCGGGGAGCTGTTTTTT,CASSLMEDGTGELFF
-,TRBJ2-7,TRBV7-8,-,TGTGCCAGCAGCCCTTACGCGGACCTTACGGGCGAGCAGTACTTC,CASSPYADLTGEQYF
-,TRBJ2-1,TRBV12-3/TRBV12-4,TRBD2,TGTGCCAGCAGCCCCCGCGGGGGGGCCGATGAGCAGTTCTTC,CASSPRGGADEQFF
-,TRBJ2-6,TRBV7-9,-,TGTGCCAGCAGCTTAGGGCGGGACAGCTCTGGGGCCAACGTCCTGACTTTC,CASSLGRDSSGANVLTF
-,TRBJ2-5,TRBV27,TRBD2,TGTGCCAGCAGATACGGGGGGGCCGGAGAGACCCAGTACTTC,CASRYGGAGETQYF
-,TRBJ2-3,TRBV12-3/TRBV12-4,-,TGTGCCAGCACCTATGGGGATACGCAGTATTTT,CASTYGDTQYF
-,TRBJ2-5,TRBV5-1,-,TGCGCCAGCAGGATGGACCTATCGTTTGAGACCCAGTACTTC,CASRMDLSFETQYF
-,TRBJ2-3,TRBV7-9,-,TGTGCCAGCAGCTTAGCGGGACTCCTCTCTGACGGGAGCGGGCAGTATTTT,CASSLAGLLSDGSGQYF
-,TRBJ1-1,TRBV5-1,-,TGCGCCAGCAGCTTAGCGGCGGGTTCCTTGAACACTGAAGCTTTCTTT,CASSLAAGSLNTEAFF
-,TRBJ2-2,TRBV5-1,-,TGCGCCAGCAGCTTGGCTTCCGGGCTCGACACCGGGGAGCTGTTTTTT,CASSLASGLDTGELFF
-,TRBJ2-1,TRBV5-8,TRBD2,TGTGCCAGCGGCCAGCGGGACGTAGAGTTCTTC,CASGQRDVEFF
-,TRBJ2-5,TRBV20-1,-,TGCAGTGTTCACAGGGGATCCCCTCGGGAGCAGTACTTC,CSVHRGSPREQYF
few,TRBJ2-5,TRBV29-1,-,TGCAGCGTTGGAGGTTTTGGAGGAGAGACCCAGTACTTC,CSVGGFGGETQYF
-,TRBJ2-6,TRBV11-2,-,TGTGCCAGCAGCTCTCCACAAGGCGTCCTGACTTTC,CASSSPQGVLTF
-,TRBJ1-5,TRBV3-1,-,TGTGCCAGCAGCCAAGGGGGAGGTGATCAGCCCCAGCATTTT,CASSQGGGDQPQHF
-,TRBJ2-2,TRBV9,-,TGTGCCAGCAGCGTAGATCAGGGTAACACCGGGGAGCTGTTTTTT,CASSVDQGNTGELFF
-,TRBJ2-3,TRBV5-5,-,TGTGCCAGCGAAGGGGCTACAGATACGCAGTATTTT,CASEGATDTQYF
-,TRBJ2-5,TRBV5-6,TRBD1,TGTGCCAGCAGCACAATGACAGGGTGGGGTTTGAGGACCCAGTACTTC,CASSTMTGWGLRTQYF
-,TRBJ2-3,TRBV20-1,TRBD2,TGCAGTGCTAGAGGGGCTCGGGGGGGCACAGATACGCAGTATTTT,CSARGARGGTDTQYF
few,TRBJ1-2,TRBV3-1,-,TGTGCCAGCAGCCAAGGAGCGAATTTGGGCTATGGCTACACCTTC,CASSQGANLGYGYTF
-,TRBJ2-5,TRBV19,-,TGTGCCAGTAGTATGGGGGCATGGGAGACCCAGTACTTC,CASSMGAWETQYF
-,TRBJ2-1,TRBV18,-,TGTGCCAGCTCACCACCAACAGACAATGAGCAGTTCTTC,CASSPPTDNEQFF